This T cell receptor (beta chain) was identified during a study of blood T cell repertoires in COVID-19. Across the whole study: Sample material is recorded as cDNA or gDNA derived from T cells, B-cell-depleted T cells, or PBMCs.

Trimming cost V 1 base and J 7 bases, with 11 bases left between them. This CDR3 is 14 amino acids long. The germline CDR1 and CDR2 sequences are SGHTA and FQGNSA. Libraries were prepared by immunoSEQ multiplex PCR; TCRdb keeps only in-frame clonotypes and omits some of them. Altogether about 260,000 clones are present, 80% to 90% being singletons, with the ten largest covering around 2%. Living in 24 US areas, the participants were between roughly 18 and 89 years of age. Participants' reported clinical history set cohort assignment. Two negative PCRs, clearance, or symptom resolution were required of recovered Cohort 3 donors.

This chain joins TRBV7-2 and TRBJ2-1; TRBD2 is a possible D gene (6 bases). This TCR came from a woman under 30 who had recovered from COVID-19. Sequencing was performed on PBMCs or T cells enriched from blood (not recorded which). The DNA of the CDR3 is TGTGCCAGCAGCTTAGAGGGACTTCTTAATGAGCAGTTCTTC. It yields the protein CASSLEGLLNEQFF.